The entry below describes one T cell receptor beta chain. A TCRbeta library incorporating unique molecular identifiers was prepared. TCRdb re-called the PCR reads with MiXCR, one entry per CDR3 protein. The table lists just under 550,000 distinct CDR3 sequences, 15% to 20% of them singletons, with 3.3% in the top ten. Germline lookup yields CDR1 DFQATT and CDR2 SNEGSKA (reference sequence). This CDR3 has 15 amino acids. The V end was cut by 5 bases, the J end by 3 bases, with 19 bases between. This entry comes from a study of T-cell reconstitution after alpha-beta-depleted transplantation in children.

This chain connects TRBV20-1 to TRBJ1-1; a weak D match, TRBD1 (5 bases). The material sequenced was PBMCs from the stem cell graft donor, taken from the stem cell graft. The sequence derives from a human donor who donated a stem cell graft to a child with acute lymphoblastic leukemia. The CDR3 DNA follows: TGCAGTGCTGACACCCTAAGCGGGGGGGACACTGAAGCTTTCTTT. Encoded protein: CSADTLSGGDTEAFF.